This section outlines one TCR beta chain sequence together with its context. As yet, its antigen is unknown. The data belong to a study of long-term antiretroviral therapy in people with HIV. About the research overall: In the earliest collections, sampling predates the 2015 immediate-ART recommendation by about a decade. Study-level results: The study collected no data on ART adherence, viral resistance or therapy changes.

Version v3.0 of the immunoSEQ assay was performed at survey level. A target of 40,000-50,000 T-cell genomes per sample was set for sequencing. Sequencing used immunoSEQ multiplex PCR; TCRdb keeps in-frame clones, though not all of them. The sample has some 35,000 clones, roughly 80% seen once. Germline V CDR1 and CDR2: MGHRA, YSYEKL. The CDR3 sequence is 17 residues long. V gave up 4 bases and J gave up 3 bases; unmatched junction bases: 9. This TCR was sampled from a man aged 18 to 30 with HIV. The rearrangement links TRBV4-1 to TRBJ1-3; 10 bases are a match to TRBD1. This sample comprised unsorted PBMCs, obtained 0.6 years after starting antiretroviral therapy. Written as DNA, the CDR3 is TGCGCCAGCAGCCTCATACTCGACAGGGGGCTTGGAAACACCATATATTTT. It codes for CASSLILDRGLGNTIYF.